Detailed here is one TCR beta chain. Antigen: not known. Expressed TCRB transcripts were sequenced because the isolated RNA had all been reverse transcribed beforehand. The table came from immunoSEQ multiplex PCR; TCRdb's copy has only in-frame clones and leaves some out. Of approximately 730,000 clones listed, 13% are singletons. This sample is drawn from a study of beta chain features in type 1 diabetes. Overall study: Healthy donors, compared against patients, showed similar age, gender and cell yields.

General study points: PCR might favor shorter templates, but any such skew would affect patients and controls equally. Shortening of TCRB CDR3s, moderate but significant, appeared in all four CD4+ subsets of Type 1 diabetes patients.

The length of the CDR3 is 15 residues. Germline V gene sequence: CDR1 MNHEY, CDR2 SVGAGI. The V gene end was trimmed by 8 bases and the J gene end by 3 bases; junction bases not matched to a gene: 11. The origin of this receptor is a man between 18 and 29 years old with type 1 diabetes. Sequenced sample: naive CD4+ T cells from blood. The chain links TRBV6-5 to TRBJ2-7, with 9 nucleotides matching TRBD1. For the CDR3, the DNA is TGTGCCAGCGGAGTAGGGGACAGGGATTACTACGAGCAGTACTTC. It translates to CASGVGDRDYYEQYF.